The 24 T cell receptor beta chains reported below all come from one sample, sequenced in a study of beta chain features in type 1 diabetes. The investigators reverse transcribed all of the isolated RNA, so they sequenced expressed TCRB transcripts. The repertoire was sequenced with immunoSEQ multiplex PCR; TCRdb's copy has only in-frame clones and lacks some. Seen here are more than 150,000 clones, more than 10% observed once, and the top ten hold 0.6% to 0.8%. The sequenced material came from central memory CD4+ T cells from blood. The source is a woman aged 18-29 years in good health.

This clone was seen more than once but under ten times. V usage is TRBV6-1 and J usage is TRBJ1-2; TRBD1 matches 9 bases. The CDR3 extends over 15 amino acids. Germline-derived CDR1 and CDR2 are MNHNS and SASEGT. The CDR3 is CGIRAGTGLNYGYTF. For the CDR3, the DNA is TGTGGAATACGAGCCGGGACAGGGCTTAACTATGGCTACACCTTC.

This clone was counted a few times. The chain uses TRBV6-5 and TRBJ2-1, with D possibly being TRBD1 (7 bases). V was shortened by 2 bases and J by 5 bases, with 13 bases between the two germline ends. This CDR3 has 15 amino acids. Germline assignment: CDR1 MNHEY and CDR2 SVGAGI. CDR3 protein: CASSYQVRGDNEQFF. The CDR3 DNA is TGTGCCAGCAGTTACCAGGTCAGGGGGGACAATGAGCAGTTCTTC.

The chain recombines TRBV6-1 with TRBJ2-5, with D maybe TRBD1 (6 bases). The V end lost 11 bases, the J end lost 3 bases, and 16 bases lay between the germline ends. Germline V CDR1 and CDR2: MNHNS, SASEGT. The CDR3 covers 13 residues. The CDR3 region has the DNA TGTGCCGGGGGCCTCATGGGGGAAGAGACCCAGTACTTC. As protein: CAGGLMGEETQYF.

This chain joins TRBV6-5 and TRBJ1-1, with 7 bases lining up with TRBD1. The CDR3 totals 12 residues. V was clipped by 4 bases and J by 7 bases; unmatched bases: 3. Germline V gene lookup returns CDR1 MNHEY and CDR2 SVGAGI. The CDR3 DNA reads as TGTGCCAGCAGTTTCAGGACAGGTGAAGCTTTCTTT. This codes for CASSFRTGEAFF.

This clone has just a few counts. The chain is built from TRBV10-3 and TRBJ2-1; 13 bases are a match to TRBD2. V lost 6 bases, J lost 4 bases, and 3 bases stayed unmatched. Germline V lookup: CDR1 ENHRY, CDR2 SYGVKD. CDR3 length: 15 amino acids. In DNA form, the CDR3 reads TGTGCCATCAGGGGACTAGCGGGACCGTACAATGAGCAGTTCTTC. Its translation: CAIRGLAGPYNEQFF.

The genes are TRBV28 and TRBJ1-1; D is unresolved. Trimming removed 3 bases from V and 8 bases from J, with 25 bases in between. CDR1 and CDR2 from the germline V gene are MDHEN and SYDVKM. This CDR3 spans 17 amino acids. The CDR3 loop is CASSFPPLGGEKLEAFF. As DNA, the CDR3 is TGTGCCAGCAGTTTTCCCCCCCTGGGCGGGGAGAAATTAGAAGCTTTCTTT.

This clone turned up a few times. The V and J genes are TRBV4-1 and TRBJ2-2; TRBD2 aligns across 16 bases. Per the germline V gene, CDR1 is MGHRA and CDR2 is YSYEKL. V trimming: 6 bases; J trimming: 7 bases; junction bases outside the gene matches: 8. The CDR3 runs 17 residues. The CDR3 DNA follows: TGCGCCAGCAGACAGGGACTAGCGGGAGGGCCCGACGGGGAGCTGTTTTTT. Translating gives CASRQGLAGGPDGELFF.

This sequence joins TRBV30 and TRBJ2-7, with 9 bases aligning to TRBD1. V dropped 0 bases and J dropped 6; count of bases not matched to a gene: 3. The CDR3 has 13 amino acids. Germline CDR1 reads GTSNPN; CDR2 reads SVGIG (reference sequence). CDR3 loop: CAWSVQGAREQYF. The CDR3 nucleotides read TGTGCCTGGAGTGTACAGGGGGCTCGCGAGCAGTACTTC. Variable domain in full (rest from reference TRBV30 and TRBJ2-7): SQTIHQWPATLVQPVGSPLSLECTVEGTSNPNLYWYRQAAGRGLQLLFYSVGIGQISSEVPQNLSASRPQDRQFILSSKKLLLSDSGFYLCAWSVQGAREQYFGPGTRLTVT.

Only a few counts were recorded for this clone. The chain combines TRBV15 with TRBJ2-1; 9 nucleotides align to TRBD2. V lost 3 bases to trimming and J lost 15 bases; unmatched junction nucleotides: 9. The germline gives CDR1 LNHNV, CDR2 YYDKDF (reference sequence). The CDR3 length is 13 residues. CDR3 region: CATSRGEREVRFF. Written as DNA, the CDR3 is TGTGCCACCAGCAGGGGAGAGCGGGAGGTACGGTTCTTC.

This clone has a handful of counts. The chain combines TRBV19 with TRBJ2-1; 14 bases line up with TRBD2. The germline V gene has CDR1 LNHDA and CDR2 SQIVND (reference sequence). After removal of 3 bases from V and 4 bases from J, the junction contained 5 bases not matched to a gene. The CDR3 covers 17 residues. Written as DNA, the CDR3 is TGTGCCAGTAGTATTGAGACTAGCGGGAGGGGATACAATGAGCAGTTCTTC. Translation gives CASSIETSGRGYNEQFF.

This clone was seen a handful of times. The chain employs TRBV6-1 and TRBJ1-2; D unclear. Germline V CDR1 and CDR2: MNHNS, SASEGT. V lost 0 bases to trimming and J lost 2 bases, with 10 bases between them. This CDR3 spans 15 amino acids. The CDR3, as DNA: TGTGCCAGCAGTGAAGCGGCCACCTTGAACTATGGCTACACCTTC. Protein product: CASSEAATLNYGYTF.

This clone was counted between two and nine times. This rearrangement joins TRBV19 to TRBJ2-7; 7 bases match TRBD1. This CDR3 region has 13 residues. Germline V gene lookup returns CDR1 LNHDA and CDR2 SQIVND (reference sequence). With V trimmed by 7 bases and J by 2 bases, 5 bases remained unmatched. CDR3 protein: CASKGDRTYEQYF. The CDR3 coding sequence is TGTGCCAGTAAAGGGGACAGAACCTACGAGCAGTACTTC.

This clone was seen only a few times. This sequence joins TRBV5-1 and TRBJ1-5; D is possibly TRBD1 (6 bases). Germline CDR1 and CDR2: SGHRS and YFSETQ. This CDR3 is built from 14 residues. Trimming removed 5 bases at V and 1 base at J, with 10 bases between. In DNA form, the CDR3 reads TGCGCCAGCAGTACAGGACAGAGCAATCAGCCCCAGCATTTT. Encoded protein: CASSTGQSNQPQHF.

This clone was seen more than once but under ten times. The CDR3 spells CVTIGEAGNQPQHF. The CDR3 DNA sequence: TGTGTCACAATCGGGGAGGCCGGCAATCAGCCCCAGCATTTT. The chain uses TRBV28 and TRBJ1-5, with D hard to call. Germline lookup yields CDR1 MDHEN and CDR2 SYDVKM. The CDR3 runs to 14 residues.

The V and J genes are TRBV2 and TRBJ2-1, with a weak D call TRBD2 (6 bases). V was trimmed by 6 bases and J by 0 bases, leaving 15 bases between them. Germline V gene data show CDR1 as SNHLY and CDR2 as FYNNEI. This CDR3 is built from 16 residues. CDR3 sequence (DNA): TGTGCCAGCAGCGTGGACGCGGGGAGCTCCTACAATGAGCAGTTCTTC. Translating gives CASSVDAGSSYNEQFF.

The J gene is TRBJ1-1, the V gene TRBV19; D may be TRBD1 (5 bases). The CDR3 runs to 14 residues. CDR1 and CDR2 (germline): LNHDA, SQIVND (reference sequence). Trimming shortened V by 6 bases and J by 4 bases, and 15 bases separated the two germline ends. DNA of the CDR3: TGTGCCAGTAGAGTCAGGGCTAAGGCCACTGAAGCTTTCTTT. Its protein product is CASRVRAKATEAFF.

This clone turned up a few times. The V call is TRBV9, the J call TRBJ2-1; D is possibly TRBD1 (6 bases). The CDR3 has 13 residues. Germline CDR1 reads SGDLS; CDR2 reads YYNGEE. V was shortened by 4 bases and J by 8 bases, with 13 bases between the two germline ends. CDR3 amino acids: CASSLPQGHEQFF. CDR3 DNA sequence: TGTGCCAGCAGCTTACCACAGGGTCATGAGCAGTTCTTC. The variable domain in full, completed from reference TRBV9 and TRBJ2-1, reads DSGVTQTPKHLITATGQRVTLRCSPRSGDLSVYWYQQSLDQGLQFLIQYYNGEERAKGNILERFSAQQFPDLHSELNLSSLELGDSALYFCASSLPQGHEQFFGPGTRLTVL.

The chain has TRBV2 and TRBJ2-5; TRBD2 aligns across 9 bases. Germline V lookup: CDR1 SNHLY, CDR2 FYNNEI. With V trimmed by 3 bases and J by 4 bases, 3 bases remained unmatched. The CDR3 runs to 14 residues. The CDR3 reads CASSEASGTETQYF. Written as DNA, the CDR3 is TGTGCCAGCAGTGAGGCTAGCGGGACAGAGACCCAGTACTTC.

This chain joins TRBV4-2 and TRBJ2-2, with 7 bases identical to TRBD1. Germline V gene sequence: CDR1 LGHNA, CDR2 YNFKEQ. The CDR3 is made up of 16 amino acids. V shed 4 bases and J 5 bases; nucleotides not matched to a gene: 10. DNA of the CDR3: TGTGCCAGCAGCCCCAAGGGTACAGGGGAAACCGGGGAGCTGTTTTTT. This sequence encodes CASSPKGTGETGELFF.

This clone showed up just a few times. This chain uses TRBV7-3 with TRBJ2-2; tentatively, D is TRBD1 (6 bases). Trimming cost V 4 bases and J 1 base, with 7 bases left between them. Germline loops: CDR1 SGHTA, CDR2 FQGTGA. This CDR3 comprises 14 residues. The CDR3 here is CASSSGQNTGELFF. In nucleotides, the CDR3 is TGTGCCAGCAGCTCGGGACAGAACACCGGGGAGCTGTTTTTT.

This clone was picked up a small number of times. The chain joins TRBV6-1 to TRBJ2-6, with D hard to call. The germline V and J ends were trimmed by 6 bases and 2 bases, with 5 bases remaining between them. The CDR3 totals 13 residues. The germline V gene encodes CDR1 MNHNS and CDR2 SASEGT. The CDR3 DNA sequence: TGTGCCAGCAGGGAGACTGGGGCCAACGTCCTGACTTTC. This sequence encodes CASRETGANVLTF.

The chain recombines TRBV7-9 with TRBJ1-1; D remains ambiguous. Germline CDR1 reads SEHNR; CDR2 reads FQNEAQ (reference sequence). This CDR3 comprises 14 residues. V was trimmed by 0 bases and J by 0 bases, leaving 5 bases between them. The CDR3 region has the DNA TGTGCCAGCAGCTTAGCTGGCCTGAACACTGAAGCTTTCTTT. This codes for CASSLAGLNTEAFF. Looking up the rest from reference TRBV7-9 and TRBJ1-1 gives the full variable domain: DTGVSQNPRHKITKRGQNVTFRCDPISEHNRLYWYRQTLGQGPEFLTYFQNEAQLEKSRLLSDRFSAERPKGSFSTLEIQRTEQGDSAMYLCASSLAGLNTEAFFGQGTRLTVV.

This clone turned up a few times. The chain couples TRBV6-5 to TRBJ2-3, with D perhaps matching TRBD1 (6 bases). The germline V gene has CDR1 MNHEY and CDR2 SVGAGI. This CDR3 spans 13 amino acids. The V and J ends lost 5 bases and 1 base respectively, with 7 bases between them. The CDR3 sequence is CASSNRGTDTQYF. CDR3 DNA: TGTGCCAGCAGTAACAGGGGCACAGATACGCAGTATTTT.

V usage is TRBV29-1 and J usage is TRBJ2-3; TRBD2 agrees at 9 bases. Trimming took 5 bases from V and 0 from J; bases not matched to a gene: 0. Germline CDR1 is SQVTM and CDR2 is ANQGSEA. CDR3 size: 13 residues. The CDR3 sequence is CSVLAGSTDTQYF. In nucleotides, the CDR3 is TGCAGCGTTCTAGCGGGGAGCACAGATACGCAGTATTTT.